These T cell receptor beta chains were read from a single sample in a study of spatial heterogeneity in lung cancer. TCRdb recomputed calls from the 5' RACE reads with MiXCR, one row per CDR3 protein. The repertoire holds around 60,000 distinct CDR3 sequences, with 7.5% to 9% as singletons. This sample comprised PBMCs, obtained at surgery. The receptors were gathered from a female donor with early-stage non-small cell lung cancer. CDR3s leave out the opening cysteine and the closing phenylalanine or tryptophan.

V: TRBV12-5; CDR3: ASGLTRSGGADETQY
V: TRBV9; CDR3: ASSVEVYNEQF
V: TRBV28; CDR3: ASSFSMGTEAF
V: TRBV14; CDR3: ASSQDRVVGETQY
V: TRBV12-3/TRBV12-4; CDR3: ASSSSAFNEKLF
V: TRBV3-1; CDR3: ASSQVQGVRAF
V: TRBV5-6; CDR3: ASSFSPLNTEAF
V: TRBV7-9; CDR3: ASSLQGREANEKLF
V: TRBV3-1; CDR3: ASSSGQGGEKLF
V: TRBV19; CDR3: ASSIDSGTSNQPQH
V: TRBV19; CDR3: ASSMGQGYDEQF
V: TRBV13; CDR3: ASSVTTVNTEAF
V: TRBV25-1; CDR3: ASSAGTGTDTQY
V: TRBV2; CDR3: ASTFRGSYGYT
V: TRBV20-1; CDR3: SAGGATNEKLF
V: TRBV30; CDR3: AWDDSNQPQH
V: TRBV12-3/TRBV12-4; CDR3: ASSPGLAGGGEQY
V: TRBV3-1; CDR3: ASSQRPGGDTGELF
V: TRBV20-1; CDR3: SARDLGLAGGPPNYNEQF
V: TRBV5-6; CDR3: ASSRRPRQGDYGYT
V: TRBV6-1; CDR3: ASRGLAGGDSYDEQF
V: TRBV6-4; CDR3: ASSQERDNQPQH
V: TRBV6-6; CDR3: ASSPRGEGNEQF
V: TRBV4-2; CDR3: ASSPGVGTQY
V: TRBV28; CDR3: ASSLLDKNTEAF
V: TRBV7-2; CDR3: ASRQYAGEAF
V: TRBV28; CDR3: GVLMNTEAF
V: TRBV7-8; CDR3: ASTFGGEGDTQY
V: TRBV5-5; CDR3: ASSPAYGRVDYNEQF
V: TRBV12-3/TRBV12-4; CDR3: ASSLVGYGSHTEAF
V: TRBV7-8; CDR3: ASSLALGNYEQY
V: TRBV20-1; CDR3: SAFGTGKVGAF
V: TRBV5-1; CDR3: ASSLDPRQETQY
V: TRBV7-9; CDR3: ASSPSSAGSNPNIQY
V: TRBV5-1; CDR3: ASSTGQGGVTEAF
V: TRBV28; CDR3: ASRRGQGASGELF
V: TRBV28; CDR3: ASSPGQGLGYT
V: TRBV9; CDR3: ASSERGADTSGNTIY
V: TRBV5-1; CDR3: ASSWAGGPQETQY
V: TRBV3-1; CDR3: ASSQSPYRGSNTGELF
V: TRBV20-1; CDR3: SATTGLAIQDEQF
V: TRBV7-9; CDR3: ASSLGTSRYNEQF
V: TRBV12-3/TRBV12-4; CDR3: ASSYEGQALGYT